Listed below are T cell receptor beta chains from one sample, sequenced in a study of metastatic and nonmetastatic thyroid tumors. TCRdb re-analyzed the PCR reads through MiXCR. The table lists roughly 30,000 clones, less than 20% of them singletons. Sequenced: blood. Receptors originate from a female donor with papillary thyroid cancer or a benign thyroid nodule (not recorded which). Some clones in this sample may be carry-over from other donors' samples. Each CDR3 is given with its conserved first and last residue. D genes are given only for firm matches. Size tells how often a clone was seen (once, few, many) or the class of an expanded clone, and some rows leave it out.

D gene: .
V gene: TRBV20-1
J gene: TRBJ2-3
clone size: .
CDR3 protein: CSASLQGAQYF
CDR3 DNA: TGCAGTGCTAGTTTGCAGGGTGCGCAGTATTTT

D gene: TRBD1
V gene: TRBV12-3/TRBV12-4
J gene: TRBJ1-2
clone size: .
CDR3 protein: CASSPGQGYGYTF
CDR3 DNA: TGTGCCAGCAGTCCGGGACAGGGGTATGGCTACACCTTC

D gene: .
V gene: TRBV19
J gene: TRBJ1-6
clone size: medium-sized
CDR3 protein: CASSRRSAGVNSPLHF
CDR3 DNA: TGTGCCAGTAGTAGGAGGTCCGCGGGAGTAAATTCACCCCTCCACTTT

D gene: .
V gene: TRBV7-2
J gene: TRBJ1-1
clone size: many
CDR3 protein: CASSLGWVSEAFF
CDR3 DNA: TGTGCCAGCAGCTTAGGTTGGGTCTCTGAAGCTTTCTTT

D gene: TRBD2
V gene: TRBV3-1
J gene: TRBJ2-3
clone size: many
CDR3 protein: CASSQPPGLAGGGTDTQYF
CDR3 DNA: TGTGCCAGCAGCCAACCACCGGGACTAGCGGGGGGGGGCACAGATACGCAGTATTTT

D gene: .
V gene: TRBV9
J gene: TRBJ1-1
clone size: .
CDR3 protein: CASSIGTANTEAFF
CDR3 DNA: TGTGCCAGCAGCATCGGGACGGCGAACACTGAAGCTTTCTTT

D gene: .
V gene: TRBV9
J gene: TRBJ1-5
clone size: many
CDR3 protein: CASSVEGEGIQPQHF
CDR3 DNA: TGTGCCAGCAGCGTAGAGGGGGAGGGGATTCAGCCCCAGCATTTT

D gene: .
V gene: TRBV12-3/TRBV12-4
J gene: TRBJ1-2
clone size: many
CDR3 protein: CASSQLDYGYTF
CDR3 DNA: TGTGCCAGCAGCCAACTGGACTATGGCTACACCTTC

D gene: TRBD2
V gene: TRBV20-1
J gene: TRBJ2-1
clone size: many
CDR3 protein: CSARPKAGERIDEQFF
CDR3 DNA: TGCAGTGCTAGGCCTAAAGCGGGAGAGAGGATCGATGAGCAGTTCTTC

D gene: TRBD1
V gene: TRBV6-2/TRBV6-3
J gene: TRBJ2-5
clone size: .
CDR3 protein: CASSRPGGETQYF
CDR3 DNA: TGTGCCAGCAGCCGGCCAGGGGGAGAGACCCAGTACTTC

D gene: .
V gene: TRBV5-8
J gene: TRBJ1-4
clone size: many
CDR3 protein: CASRGVRSAFEKLFF
CDR3 DNA: TGTGCCAGCAGGGGGGTTAGGTCGGCTTTTGAAAAACTGTTTTTT

D gene: TRBD1
V gene: TRBV7-2
J gene: TRBJ1-2
clone size: .
CDR3 protein: CASSLDGQGKGYTF
CDR3 DNA: TGTGCCAGCAGCTTAGACGGACAGGGGAAAGGCTACACCTTC

D gene: .
V gene: TRBV19
J gene: TRBJ1-2
clone size: many
CDR3 protein: CASSPERGGYGYTF
CDR3 DNA: TGTGCCAGTAGTCCAGAGCGGGGGGGCTATGGCTACACCTTC

D gene: TRBD1
V gene: TRBV6-1
J gene: TRBJ1-5
clone size: many
CDR3 protein: CASSQDRGSQPQHF
CDR3 DNA: TGTGCCAGCAGCCAGGACAGGGGTTCTCAGCCCCAGCATTTT

D gene: .
V gene: TRBV28
J gene: TRBJ2-5
clone size: many
CDR3 protein: CASSSGTLTRETQYF
CDR3 DNA: TGTGCCAGCAGTTCAGGGACCCTCACTCGAGAGACCCAGTACTTC

D gene: TRBD1
V gene: TRBV20-1
J gene: TRBJ1-1
clone size: few
CDR3 protein: CSARDPLPGQVGTEAFF
CDR3 DNA: TGCAGTGCTAGAGATCCGCTTCCGGGACAGGTGGGCACTGAAGCTTTCTTT

D gene: .
V gene: TRBV6-4
J gene: TRBJ2-3
clone size: .
CDR3 protein: CASSGGGDTDTQYF
CDR3 DNA: TGTGCCAGCAGTGGAGGGGGTGACACAGATACGCAGTATTTT

D gene: .
V gene: TRBV29-1
J gene: TRBJ2-1
clone size: many
CDR3 protein: CSVEKQGNNEQFF
CDR3 DNA: TGCAGCGTTGAAAAACAAGGGAACAATGAGCAGTTCTTC

D gene: TRBD1
V gene: TRBV20-1
J gene: TRBJ1-5
clone size: .
CDR3 protein: CSARLQGAGNQPQHF
CDR3 DNA: TGCAGTGCTAGATTACAGGGGGCGGGCAATCAGCCCCAGCATTTT

D gene: .
V gene: TRBV2
J gene: TRBJ1-5
clone size: many
CDR3 protein: CASSAVSSNQPQHF
CDR3 DNA: TGTGCCAGCAGTGCAGTCAGTTCCAATCAGCCCCAGCATTTT

D gene: TRBD2
V gene: TRBV30
J gene: TRBJ2-5
clone size: many
CDR3 protein: CAWRGLAGVFPETQYF
CDR3 DNA: TGTGCCTGGAGGGGCCTAGCGGGAGTTTTCCCAGAGACCCAGTACTTC

D gene: .
V gene: TRBV4-1
J gene: TRBJ2-7
clone size: .
CDR3 protein: CASSQESRVTEQYF
CDR3 DNA: TGCGCCAGCAGCCAAGAGAGCAGGGTAACCGAGCAGTACTTC

D gene: TRBD1
V gene: TRBV11-2
J gene: TRBJ2-7
clone size: many
CDR3 protein: CASTGTALTYEQYF
CDR3 DNA: TGTGCCAGCACCGGGACAGCGCTTACCTACGAGCAGTACTTC

D gene: TRBD2
V gene: TRBV9
J gene: TRBJ2-2
clone size: .
CDR3 protein: CASSPQRGGGTGELFF
CDR3 DNA: TGTGCCAGCAGCCCGCAGAGAGGCGGGGGCACCGGGGAGCTGTTTTTT

D gene: .
V gene: TRBV15
J gene: TRBJ2-7
clone size: many
CDR3 protein: CATSRDLEGYEQYF
CDR3 DNA: TGTGCCACCAGCAGAGATCTGGAAGGGTACGAGCAGTACTTC